Listed below are T cell receptor beta chains from one sample, sequenced in a study of blood T cell repertoires in COVID-19. Sequencing was performed with immunoSEQ multiplex PCR; in TCRdb, only in-frame clones are kept and a portion is missing. Found here are over 95,000 clones, 70% to 80% of them singletons; the top ten hold roughly 18%. Sequencing input: peripheral blood. The receptors originated from a woman at least 80 years old with active or convalescent COVID-19. Both conserved end residues are part of each CDR3. D genes are given only for firm matches. Clone size is given for some rows only: seen once, a few or many times, or a class if the clone is expanded.

>TRBD2|medium-sized|TRBV18|TRBJ2-3
TGTGCCAGCTCACCACTTGGGACTAGCGGAGCCCCCGGTCCCACAGATACGCAGTATTTT
CASSPLGTSGAPGPTDTQYF
>TRBD1|NA|TRBV5-1|TRBJ2-7
TGCGCCAGCAGCTACCAATTAACAGGGGGCTGGTACGAGCAGTACTTC
CASSYQLTGGWYEQYF
>NA|NA|TRBV7-9|TRBJ1-1
TGTGCCAGCAGCACCCAACAGGACACTGAAGCTTTCTTT
CASSTQQDTEAFF
>NA|once|TRBV10-3|TRBJ2-1
TGTGCCACCTCCCAGGGGCAGAACAATGAGCAGTTCTTC
CATSQGQNNEQFF
>NA|NA|TRBV19|TRBJ1-1
TGTGCCAGTAGTATTGGTAGGAACACTGAAGCTTTCTTT
CASSIGRNTEAFF
>TRBD1|NA|TRBV28|TRBJ1-1
TGTGCCAGCAGTCTGGGACAGGTGGGGACTGAAGCTTTCTTT
CASSLGQVGTEAFF
>NA|NA|TRBV10-3|TRBJ2-2
TGTGCCACCTCGGAGGGCCCGGACACCGGGGAGCTGTTTTTT
CATSEGPDTGELFF
>TRBD2|NA|TRBV6-5|TRBJ2-3
TGTGCCAGCAGTTACTCGTTTAGCGGGAGCTCAGATACGCAGTATTTT
CASSYSFSGSSDTQYF
>NA|few|TRBV3-1/TRBV3-2|TRBJ2-6
TGTGCCAGCAGCCAATGGCAGGCCGACCCCGGGGCCAACGTCCTGACTTTC
CASSQWQADPGANVLTF
>NA|NA|TRBV10-3|TRBJ2-5
TGTGCCTCTCTGGATGGGGCGCAAGAGACCCAGTACTTC
CASLDGAQETQYF
>TRBD1|once|TRBV7-9|TRBJ1-2
TGTGCCAGCAGCTCCTCGACAGGGGGCCCCTATGGCTACACCTTC
CASSSSTGGPYGYTF
>TRBD1|NA|TRBV28|TRBJ2-6
TGTGCCAGCAGTCCTGGGACAGCTGGGGCCAACGTCCTGACTTTC
CASSPGTAGANVLTF
>TRBD2|few|TRBV9|TRBJ2-7
TGTGCCAGCAGGGTTCGGGGACTAGCGGGATTAAAAAGCTCCTACGAGCAGTACTTC
CASRVRGLAGLKSSYEQYF
>NA|NA|TRBV28|TRBJ2-3
TGTGCCAGCATAAGGGACACAAGCACAGATACGCAGTATTTT
CASIRDTSTDTQYF
>TRBD2|NA|TRBV18|TRBJ2-4
TGTGCCAGCTCACCCGGGGGGACCGCCAAAAACATTCAGTACTTC
CASSPGGTAKNIQYF
>TRBD2|NA|TRBV30|TRBJ2-7
TGTGCCTGGAGTGTGAGCGGGAGGTGGTACGAGCAGTACTTC
CAWSVSGRWYEQYF
>NA|NA|TRBV28|TRBJ1-2
TGTGCCAGCGCCCGGACAGCTAACTATGGCTACACCTTC
CASARTANYGYTF
>TRBD2|NA|TRBV28|TRBJ2-5
TGTGCCAGCAGTTCCCCGGGGGGCCAAGAGACCCAGTACTTC
CASSSPGGQETQYF
>TRBD2|NA|TRBV11-2|TRBJ2-1
TGTGCCAGCAGCTTATTGGACATGGGGAGGCTAGCGGGAGTCAATGAGCAGTTCTTC
CASSLLDMGRLAGVNEQFF
>NA|once|TRBV24-1|TRBJ2-3
TGTGCCACCAGTTCTCCTAGCACAGATACGCAGTATTTT
CATSSPSTDTQYF
>TRBD2|NA|TRBV28|TRBJ2-3
TGTGCCAGCAGTCCCCCGGGGGGTAGCGGGACCAGCACAGATACGCAGTATTTT
CASSPPGGSGTSTDTQYF
>TRBD2|NA|TRBV19|TRBJ2-1
TGTGCCAGTAGTATAGTGGCCGGGAGGAATGAGCAGTTCTTC
CASSIVAGRNEQFF
>NA|NA|TRBV7-2|TRBJ1-1
TGTGCCAGCAGTAGGGGCAGGAACACTGAAGCTTTCTTT
CASSRGRNTEAFF
>TRBD2|NA|TRBV11-2|TRBJ2-1
TGTGCCAGCAGCTACACTAGCGGCACCTACAATGAGCAGTTCTTC
CASSYTSGTYNEQFF
>NA|once|TRBV19|TRBJ2-7
TGTGCCACCTCGGACAGCCGTTACGAGCAGTACTTC
CATSDSRYEQYF
>NA|NA|TRBV6-6|TRBJ1-2
TGTGCCAGCAGATCCGGGACTGACAACTATGGCTACACCTTC
CASRSGTDNYGYTF
>TRBD1|once|TRBV7-3|TRBJ2-1
TGTGCCAGCAGCGAGACCGGGACAGGGGGATACAATGAGCAGTTCTTC
CASSETGTGGYNEQFF
>TRBD2|NA|TRBV2|TRBJ2-3
TGTGCCAGCAGCCACAAGACTAGCGGATACACAGATACGCAGTATTTT
CASSHKTSGYTDTQYF
>TRBD1|few|TRBV19|TRBJ1-5
TGTGCCAGTAACAGGACAGGAAATAATAGCAATCAGCCCCAGCATTTT
CASNRTGNNSNQPQHF
>NA|NA|TRBV7-7|TRBJ2-3
TGTGCTAGCAGCCAGGACTATGCTAGCACAGATACGCAGTATTTT
CASSQDYASTDTQYF
>NA|NA|TRBV19|TRBJ1-5
TGTGCCAGTGGCAACAGGGGCAATCAGCCCCAGCATTTT
CASGNRGNQPQHF
>NA|once|TRBV5-1|TRBJ2-7
TGCGCCAGCAGCTTGCAGGGTATAGCCGAGCAGTACTTC
CASSLQGIAEQYF
>NA|NA|TRBV9|TRBJ1-2
TGTGCCAGCAGCGAGGCAGCTGCCCAGGGTGGCTACACCTTC
CASSEAAAQGGYTF
>TRBD1|NA|TRBV19|TRBJ1-6
TGTGCCAGTAGTGCCTCGACAGGGGCATTTGGCTCACCCCTCCACTTT
CASSASTGAFGSPLHF
>NA|NA|TRBV5-1|TRBJ1-1
TGTGCCAGCAGCGGGGGGTTGGGAAGTGAGACTGAAGCTTTCTTT
CASSGGLGSETEAFF
>TRBD2|NA|TRBV5-1|TRBJ2-1
TGTGCCAGCAGCTTTACAACTAGCGGCTACAATGAGCAGTTCTTC
CASSFTTSGYNEQFF
>NA|once|TRBV2|TRBJ2-7
TGTGCCACCACGCAGGGGACAAAACCCTACGAGCAGTACTTC
CATTQGTKPYEQYF
>TRBD2|NA|TRBV18|TRBJ2-1
TGTGCCAGCTCACCAGAGAGCGGGAGGGCCAGTCCTGAGCAGTTCTTC
CASSPESGRASPEQFF
>NA|NA|TRBV28|TRBJ2-3
TGTGCCAGCAGTTCCCCCTCTAGCGTGGGCACAGATACGCAGTATTTT
CASSSPSSVGTDTQYF
>NA|NA|TRBV4-1|TRBJ2-4
TGCGCCAGCAGCCAACGAGACTCTGATGGAAACATTCAGTACTTC
CASSQRDSDGNIQYF
>TRBD2|NA|TRBV9|TRBJ2-7
TGTGCCAGCAGCGTAGGGGGTAGCGGGAGGGCCGGCTCCTACGAGCAGTACTTC
CASSVGGSGRAGSYEQYF
>NA|NA|TRBV7-3|TRBJ1-1
TGTGCCAGCAGCGTATCCCAGGGGATGGATGGCACTGAAGCTTTCTTT
CASSVSQGMDGTEAFF
>TRBD2|NA|TRBV28|TRBJ2-7
TGTGCCAGCAGTTTACTAGCGGGAGGCTCCTACGAGCAGTACTTC
CASSLLAGGSYEQYF
>TRBD1|NA|TRBV5-5|TRBJ1-4
TGTGCCAGCAGCCCGGACAGGGGAGGAGAAAAACTGTTTTTT
CASSPDRGGEKLFF
>NA|NA|TRBV7-9|TRBJ1-2
TGTGCCAGCAGCCTCGGTAAAATGGGCTACACCTTC
CASSLGKMGYTF
>TRBD2|NA|TRBV5-1|TRBJ2-1
TGCGCCAGCAGCTTGGGGGGCGGGAGGGCAGATGAGCAGTTCTTC
CASSLGGGRADEQFF
>NA|few|TRBV28|TRBJ1-4
TGTGCCAGCAACCTTATGACCAGGGAAAAACTGTTTTTT
CASNLMTREKLFF
>TRBD2|NA|TRBV11-2|TRBJ2-1
TGTGCCAGCACCTTAGCGGGAGTAGGACCCTACAATGAGCAGTTCTTC
CASTLAGVGPYNEQFF
>NA|NA|TRBV18|TRBJ2-7
TGTGCCAGCTCACTCCTCGACGGTGAGCGCTACTTC
CASSLLDGERYF
>TRBD2|NA|TRBV7-9|TRBJ2-1
TGTGCCAGCAGCTTAGTTGCGGGAGCGTTCGGTGAGCAGTTCTTC
CASSLVAGAFGEQFF